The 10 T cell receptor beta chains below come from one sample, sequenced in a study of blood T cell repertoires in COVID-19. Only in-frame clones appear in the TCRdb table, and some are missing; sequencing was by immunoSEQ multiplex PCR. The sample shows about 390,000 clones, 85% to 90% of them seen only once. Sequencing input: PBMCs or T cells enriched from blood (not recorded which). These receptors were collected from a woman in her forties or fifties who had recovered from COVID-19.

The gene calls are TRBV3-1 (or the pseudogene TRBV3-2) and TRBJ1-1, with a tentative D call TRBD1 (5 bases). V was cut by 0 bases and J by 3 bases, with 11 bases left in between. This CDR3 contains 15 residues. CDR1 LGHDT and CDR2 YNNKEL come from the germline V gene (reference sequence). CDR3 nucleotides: TGTGCCAGCAGCCAAGAACAGGTAGTCGACACTGAAGCTTTCTTT. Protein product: CASSQEQVVDTEAFF.

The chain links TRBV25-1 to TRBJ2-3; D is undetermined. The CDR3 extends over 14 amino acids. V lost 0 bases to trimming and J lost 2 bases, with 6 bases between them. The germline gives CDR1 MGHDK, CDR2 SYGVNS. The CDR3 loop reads CASSEYRYTDTQYF. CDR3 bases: TGTGCCAGCAGTGAATATCGGTACACAGATACGCAGTATTTT.

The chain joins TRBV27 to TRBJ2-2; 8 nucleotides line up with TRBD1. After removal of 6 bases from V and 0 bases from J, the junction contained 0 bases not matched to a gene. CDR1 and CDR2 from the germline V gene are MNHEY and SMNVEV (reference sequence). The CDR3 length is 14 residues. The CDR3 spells CASRGQANTGELFF. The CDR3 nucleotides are TGTGCCAGCAGGGGACAGGCGAACACCGGGGAGCTGTTTTTT.

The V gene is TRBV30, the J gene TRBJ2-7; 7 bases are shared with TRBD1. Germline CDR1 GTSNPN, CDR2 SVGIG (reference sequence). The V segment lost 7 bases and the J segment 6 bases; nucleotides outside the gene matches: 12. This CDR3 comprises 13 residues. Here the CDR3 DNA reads TGTGCCTCGACGACAGGGTCCTCTTCCGAGCAGTACTTC. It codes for CASTTGSSSEQYF.

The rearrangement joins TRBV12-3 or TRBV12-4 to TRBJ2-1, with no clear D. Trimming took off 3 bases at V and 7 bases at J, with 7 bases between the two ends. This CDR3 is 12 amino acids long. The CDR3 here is CASSFSGNEQFF. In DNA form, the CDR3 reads TGTGCCAGCAGTTTTTCGGGTAATGAGCAGTTCTTC.

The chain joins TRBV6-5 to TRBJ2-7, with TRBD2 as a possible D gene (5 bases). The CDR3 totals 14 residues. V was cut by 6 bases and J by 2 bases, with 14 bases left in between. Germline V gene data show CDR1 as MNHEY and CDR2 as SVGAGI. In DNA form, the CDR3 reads TGTGCCAGCAGCGGACTCGGACCTACCTACGAGCAGTACTTC. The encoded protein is CASSGLGPTYEQYF.

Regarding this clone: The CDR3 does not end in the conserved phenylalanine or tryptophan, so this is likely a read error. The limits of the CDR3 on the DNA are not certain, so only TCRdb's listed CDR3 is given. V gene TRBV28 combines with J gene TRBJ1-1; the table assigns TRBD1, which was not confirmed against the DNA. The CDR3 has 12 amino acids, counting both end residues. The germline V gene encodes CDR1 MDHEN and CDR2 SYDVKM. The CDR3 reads CASSYKPGQLKI.

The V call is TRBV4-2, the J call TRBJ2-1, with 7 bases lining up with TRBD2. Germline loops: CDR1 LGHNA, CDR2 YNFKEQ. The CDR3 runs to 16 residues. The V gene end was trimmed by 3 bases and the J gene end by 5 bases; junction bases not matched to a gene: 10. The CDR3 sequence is CASSQKGLGGDNEQFF. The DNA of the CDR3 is TGTGCCAGCAGCCAGAAGGGACTGGGGGGGGACAATGAGCAGTTCTTC.

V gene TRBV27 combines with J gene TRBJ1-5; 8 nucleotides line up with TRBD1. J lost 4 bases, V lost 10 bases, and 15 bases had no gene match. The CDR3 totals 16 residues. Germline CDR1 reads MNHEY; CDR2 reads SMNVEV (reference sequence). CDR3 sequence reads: CATRSRGRAPNQPQHF. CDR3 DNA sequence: TGTGCCACACGAAGCAGGGGGCGGGCCCCTAATCAGCCCCAGCATTTT.

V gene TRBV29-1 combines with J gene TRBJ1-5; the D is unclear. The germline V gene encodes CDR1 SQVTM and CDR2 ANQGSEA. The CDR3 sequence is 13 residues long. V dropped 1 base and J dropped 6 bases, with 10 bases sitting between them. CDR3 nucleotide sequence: TGCAGCGTTGAAGTAACACCCCGTCAGCCCCAGCATTTT. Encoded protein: CSVEVTPRQPQHF. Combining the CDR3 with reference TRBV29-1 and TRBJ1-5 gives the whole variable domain SAVISQKPSRDICQRGTSLTIQCQVDSQVTMMFWYRQQPGQSLTLIATANQGSEATYESGFVIDKFPISRPNLTFSTLTVSNMSPEDSSIYLCSVEVTPRQPQHFGDGTRLSIL.